Described below is a single T cell receptor beta chain sequence and its context. Its target is not known. Relative to the germline gene, one junction end is altered; a read error may explain this. These data belong to a study of OX40 agonist ivuxolimab in advanced cancers. Study-level points and caveats: Specificity for antigen went undetermined in the expanded peripheral T cells.

This CDR3 has 11 residues. Germline V CDR1 and CDR2: SGDLS, YYNGEE. Using immunoSEQ multiplex PCR, the repertoire was profiled, and TCRdb retains in-frame clones only, with some absent. The top ten hold roughly 27% of the sample, which has approximately 18,000 clones, approximately 80% seen once. Sequences were derived from CD4+ or CD8+ T cells sorted from blood, sampled in a trial of the OX40 agonist ivuxolimab. The chain joins TRBV9 to TRBJ1-1; no definite D call. This receptor was identified in an adult with an advanced solid tumor such as melanoma, head and neck, liver or kidney cancer. DNA of the CDR3: TGTGCCAGCAGACTCGGCCTAAACTTTATCTTT. Amino acids: CASRLGLNFIF. Full variable domain (missing parts from reference TRBV9 and TRBJ1-1): DSGVTQTPKHLITATGQRVTLRCSPRSGDLSVYWYQQSLDQGLQFLIQYYNGEERAKGNILERFSAQQFPDLHSELNLSSLELGDSALYFCASRLGLNFIFGQGTRLTVV.